Listed below are T cell receptor beta chains from one sample, sequenced in a study of CD8+ T cells in alopecia areata. Clones were sequenced by immunoSEQ multiplex PCR, and TCRdb holds only the in-frame ones, with some missing. The top ten clones hold 10% to 15% of a sample with some 110,000 clones, roughly 50% of them seen once. The starting material was CD8+ T cells sorted from blood, obtained at week 24, from a patient treated with tofacitinib. The receptors shown here come from a human donor with alopecia areata. Both conserved end residues are part of each CDR3. Fields, in order: V gene, D gene, J gene, clone size, CDR3 protein, CDR3 DNA. The D gene is left open where the match is weak. Only some rows state a clone size, as once, few, many or a class for expanded clones.

v_gene: TRBV5-1; d_gene: NA; j_gene: TRBJ2-2; abundance: NA; CDR3aa: CASSLEGPGYQLTGELFF; CDR3nt: TGCGCCAGCAGCTTGGAAGGTCCGGGGTACCAACTTACCGGGGAGCTGTTTTTT
v_gene: TRBV29-1; d_gene: NA; j_gene: TRBJ2-7; abundance: NA; CDR3aa: CSVEESGAYEQYF; CDR3nt: TGCAGCGTTGAGGAGTCAGGGGCCTACGAGCAGTACTTC
v_gene: TRBV29-1; d_gene: NA; j_gene: TRBJ2-1; abundance: NA; CDR3aa: CSVEANEQFF; CDR3nt: TGCAGCGTTGAGGCCAATGAGCAGTTCTTC
v_gene: TRBV27; d_gene: NA; j_gene: TRBJ2-4; abundance: NA; CDR3aa: CASIPPGGNIQYF; CDR3nt: TGTGCCAGCATACCTCCAGGGGGGAACATTCAGTACTTC
v_gene: TRBV5-4; d_gene: NA; j_gene: TRBJ2-7; abundance: NA; CDR3aa: CASSAGRTYEQYF; CDR3nt: TGTGCCAGCAGCGCGGGACGGACCTACGAGCAGTACTTC
v_gene: TRBV5-1; d_gene: NA; j_gene: TRBJ2-1; abundance: once; CDR3aa: CASSLAMRTVYNEQFF; CDR3nt: TGCGCCAGCAGCTTGGCCATGAGGACAGTTTACAATGAGCAGTTCTTC
v_gene: TRBV7-9; d_gene: NA; j_gene: TRBJ1-1; abundance: few; CDR3aa: CASSSNRLRGTFF; CDR3nt: TGTGCCAGCAGCTCTAATCGGCTCCGGGGGACTTTCTTT
v_gene: TRBV6-5; d_gene: TRBD1; j_gene: TRBJ2-7; abundance: few; CDR3aa: CASSYGQGAYEQYF; CDR3nt: TGTGCCAGCAGTTATGGACAGGGGGCCTACGAGCAGTACTTC
v_gene: TRBV30; d_gene: NA; j_gene: TRBJ1-1; abundance: NA; CDR3aa: CAWTRGMNTEAFF; CDR3nt: TGTGCCTGGACTAGGGGGATGAACACTGAAGCTTTCTTT
v_gene: TRBV25-1; d_gene: TRBD1; j_gene: TRBJ2-7; abundance: NA; CDR3aa: CASSLGTGNYEQYF; CDR3nt: TGTGCCAGCAGCTTAGGGACAGGGAACTACGAGCAGTACTTC
v_gene: TRBV5-6; d_gene: TRBD2; j_gene: TRBJ2-6; abundance: NA; CDR3aa: CASSLDLVAGGNVLTF; CDR3nt: TGTGCCAGCAGCTTGGATTTGGTAGCGGGCGGCAACGTCCTGACTTTC
v_gene: TRBV5-6; d_gene: TRBD1; j_gene: TRBJ1-2; abundance: NA; CDR3aa: CASSYGKGQGAYPYGYTF; CDR3nt: TGTGCCAGCAGTTACGGAAAGGGACAGGGGGCTTATCCCTATGGCTACACCTTC
v_gene: TRBV4-2; d_gene: NA; j_gene: TRBJ2-7; abundance: many; CDR3aa: CASSQGETAEQYF; CDR3nt: TGTGCCAGCAGCCAAGGCGAGACAGCCGAGCAGTACTTC
v_gene: TRBV6-5; d_gene: NA; j_gene: TRBJ2-2; abundance: NA; CDR3aa: CASSYPENTGELFF; CDR3nt: TGTGCCAGCAGTTATCCAGAGAACACCGGGGAGCTGTTTTTT
v_gene: TRBV11-2; d_gene: NA; j_gene: TRBJ2-1; abundance: few; CDR3aa: CASSLFGRGINEQFF; CDR3nt: TGTGCCAGCAGCTTATTTGGGCGAGGAATCAATGAGCAGTTCTTC
v_gene: TRBV7-3; d_gene: NA; j_gene: TRBJ1-2; abundance: NA; CDR3aa: CASSLTEQGYGYTF; CDR3nt: TGTGCCAGCAGCTTAACGGAACAGGGCTATGGCTACACCTTC
v_gene: TRBV7-2; d_gene: NA; j_gene: TRBJ1-5; abundance: NA; CDR3aa: CASSLVPRDNQPQHF; CDR3nt: TGTGCCAGCAGCTTAGTCCCCAGGGACAATCAGCCCCAGCATTTT
v_gene: TRBV15; d_gene: NA; j_gene: TRBJ2-5; abundance: NA; CDR3aa: CATSRVRGETQYF; CDR3nt: TGTGCCACCAGCAGGGTCAGGGGAGAGACCCAGTACTTC
v_gene: TRBV27; d_gene: NA; j_gene: TRBJ2-1; abundance: NA; CDR3aa: CASSVLGGNEQFF; CDR3nt: TGTGCCAGCAGTGTCCTTGGTGGGAATGAGCAGTTCTTC
v_gene: TRBV4-1; d_gene: TRBD2; j_gene: TRBJ2-5; abundance: few; CDR3aa: CASSPRETQETQYF; CDR3nt: TGCGCCAGCAGCCCGCGGGAGACCCAAGAGACCCAGTACTTC
v_gene: TRBV27; d_gene: NA; j_gene: TRBJ2-4; abundance: NA; CDR3aa: CASREVRAKNIQYF; CDR3nt: TGTGCCAGCAGGGAAGTTCGGGCCAAAAACATTCAGTACTTC
v_gene: TRBV6-6; d_gene: NA; j_gene: TRBJ1-6; abundance: NA; CDR3aa: CASSYSTGGSPLHF; CDR3nt: TGTGCCAGCAGTTACTCGACCGGGGGGTCACCCCTCCACTTT
v_gene: TRBV27; d_gene: NA; j_gene: TRBJ1-1; abundance: NA; CDR3aa: CASSFGGSPKAFF; CDR3nt: TGTGCCAGCAGTTTTGGAGGGAGCCCCAAAGCTTTCTTT
v_gene: TRBV30; d_gene: NA; j_gene: TRBJ2-1; abundance: NA; CDR3aa: CAWSVAGTEQFF; CDR3nt: TGTGCCTGGAGTGTAGCTGGTACAGAGCAGTTCTTC
v_gene: TRBV5-4; d_gene: NA; j_gene: TRBJ1-1; abundance: NA; CDR3aa: CASSLNTEAFF; CDR3nt: TGTGCCAGCAGCTTGAACACTGAAGCTTTCTTT
v_gene: TRBV7-9; d_gene: NA; j_gene: TRBJ2-1; abundance: NA; CDR3aa: CASSRRTEEQFF; CDR3nt: TGTGCCAGCAGCCGCCGGACAGAGGAGCAGTTCTTC
v_gene: TRBV16; d_gene: TRBD1; j_gene: TRBJ2-5; abundance: few; CDR3aa: CASSQFTGERTQYF; CDR3nt: TGTGCCAGCAGCCAATTCACAGGGGAGCGGACCCAGTACTTC
v_gene: TRBV27; d_gene: NA; j_gene: TRBJ2-1; abundance: NA; CDR3aa: CASSSGGQGGWNEQFF; CDR3nt: TGTGCCAGCAGTTCTGGGGGCCAGGGGGGTTGGAATGAGCAGTTCTTC
v_gene: TRBV7-3; d_gene: NA; j_gene: TRBJ1-1; abundance: NA; CDR3aa: CASSLLGAGTEAFF; CDR3nt: TGTGCCAGCAGCTTACTGGGGGCAGGTACTGAAGCTTTCTTT
v_gene: TRBV7-8; d_gene: NA; j_gene: TRBJ1-5; abundance: NA; CDR3aa: CASSYHYSNQPQHF; CDR3nt: TGTGCCAGCAGTTACCATTATAGCAATCAGCCCCAGCATTTT
v_gene: TRBV2; d_gene: TRBD1; j_gene: TRBJ2-1; abundance: few; CDR3aa: CASSNRGDSSYNEQFF; CDR3nt: TGTGCCAGCAGTAACAGGGGGGATAGCTCCTACAATGAGCAGTTCTTC
v_gene: TRBV6-5; d_gene: NA; j_gene: TRBJ2-2; abundance: few; CDR3aa: CASSMAIGGELFF; CDR3nt: TGTGCCAGCAGCATGGCTATAGGCGGGGAGCTGTTTTTT
v_gene: TRBV12-5; d_gene: NA; j_gene: TRBJ2-5; abundance: few; CDR3aa: CASGLFPAPETQYF; CDR3nt: TGTGCTAGTGGTTTGTTCCCGGCCCCAGAGACCCAGTACTTC
v_gene: TRBV30; d_gene: NA; j_gene: TRBJ1-6; abundance: NA; CDR3aa: CAWADSFGSPLHF; CDR3nt: TGTGCCTGGGCCGACAGTTTTGGTTCACCCCTCCACTTT
v_gene: TRBV25-1; d_gene: NA; j_gene: TRBJ1-2; abundance: NA; CDR3aa: CASSARTERSGYTF; CDR3nt: TGTGCCAGCAGTGCAAGGACAGAAAGAAGTGGCTACACCTTC
v_gene: TRBV11-2; d_gene: NA; j_gene: TRBJ2-1; abundance: NA; CDR3aa: CASSRGRGRNEQFF; CDR3nt: TGTGCCAGCAGCCGAGGCAGGGGACGGAATGAGCAGTTCTTC
v_gene: TRBV30; d_gene: NA; j_gene: TRBJ1-1; abundance: NA; CDR3aa: CAWSGDRGAEAFF; CDR3nt: TGTGCCTGGAGTGGGGACCGAGGCGCTGAAGCTTTCTTT
v_gene: TRBV2; d_gene: NA; j_gene: TRBJ1-2; abundance: NA; CDR3aa: CASTPTASYGYTF; CDR3nt: TGTGCCAGCACCCCGACAGCTTCCTATGGCTACACCTTC
v_gene: TRBV4-1; d_gene: NA; j_gene: TRBJ1-1; abundance: once; CDR3aa: CASRGRGTDTEAFF; CDR3nt: TGCGCCAGCAGAGGCAGGGGCACAGACACTGAAGCTTTCTTT
v_gene: TRBV11-2; d_gene: NA; j_gene: TRBJ1-1; abundance: NA; CDR3aa: CASSPTDWLKFFF; CDR3nt: TGTGCCAGCAGCCCGACGGACTGGCTGAAATTTTTCTTT